This TCR beta chain was obtained from a study of blood T cell repertoires in COVID-19. In the study overall: The samples span acute and convalescent COVID-19 from the United States, Italy and Spain. The cDNA or gDNA used as material had been derived from T cells, B-cell-depleted T cells, or PBMCs.

As handled by the study authors: Scientists estimated how many nucleated cells there were by amplifying reference gene primers. Repertoires were generated with immunoSEQ multiplex PCR, while TCRdb's copy carries only in-frame clones and drops some. That table furnishes V, J and clone size, whereas the DNA furnished D and trimming. The sample has 53,000 or so clones, about 80% seen once. Germline V CDR1 and CDR2: LNHNV, YYDKDF (reference sequence). The CDR3 consists of 17 residues. The V and J ends lost 9 bases and 1 base, in that order; junction bases with no gene match: 8. The source material was peripheral blood. The genes are TRBV15 and TRBJ2-1; 14 bases are a match to TRBD2. The source of this sequence is a man in his 60s with acute or convalescent COVID-19. The CDR3 DNA reads TGTGCCACTGCGGGACTAGCGGGAGTCAAATCCTACAATGAGCAGTTCTTC. As protein: CATAGLAGVKSYNEQFF.